These 19 T cell receptor beta chains were all obtained from the same sample, sequenced in a study of T-cell memory formation after mild COVID-19. TCRdb used MiXCR to reprocess the 5' RACE reads, holding one entry per CDR3 protein. The data contain about 360,000 distinct CDR3 sequences, around 14% of them singletons. Sequencing was carried out using PBMCs or a T cell subset sorted from them (not recorded which). All receptors come from a man aged 18 to 35 who had mild COVID-19 (a few samples of this study predate the infection). Cell type and time point are not known.

This clonotype came up a few times. The chain uses TRBV10-3 and TRBJ2-2; no definite D call. This CDR3 is built from 14 residues. Trimming shortened V by 5 bases and J by 2 bases, and 9 bases separated the two germline ends. Germline CDR1 and CDR2: ENHRY and SYGVKD. The CDR3 bases are TGTGCCATCAGTATAGGTCCTAACACCGGGGAGCTGTTTTTT. This codes for CAISIGPNTGELFF.

This clonotype showed up many times. The gene calls are TRBV7-2 and TRBJ2-5; D unclear. The CDR3 spans 14 residues. V was trimmed by 2 bases and J by 5 bases, leaving 12 bases between them. Germline CDR1 is SGHTA and CDR2 is FQGNSA. The CDR3 here is CASSLRTRGETQYF. The CDR3 bases are TGTGCCAGCAGCTTACGTACCCGTGGGGAGACCCAGTACTTC.

This chain connects TRBV2 to TRBJ1-5; possible D gene TRBD1, 5 bases. This CDR3 spans 12 amino acids. Germline V lookup: CDR1 SNHLY, CDR2 FYNNEI. V lost 7 bases and J 5 bases, leaving 9 bases between the germline ends. CDR3 sequence: CASNPRDQPQHF. DNA of the CDR3: TGTGCCAGCAACCCCAGGGATCAGCCCCAGCATTTT.

The sample holds many counts of this clonotype. The chain recombines TRBV4-3 with TRBJ1-5; maybe TRBD1 (5 bases). This CDR3 contains 15 residues. Per the germline V gene, CDR1 is LGHNA and CDR2 is YSLEER. Trimming cost V 4 bases and J 5 bases, with 15 bases left between them. CDR3 nucleotide sequence: TGCGCCAGCAGCCTAAGGGCAGGGTTAGATCAGCCCCAGCATTTT. Protein sequence: CASSLRAGLDQPQHF.

This chain uses TRBV20-1 with TRBJ2-5, with 11 bases aligning to TRBD2. Germline CDR1 and CDR2: DFQATT and SNEGSKA (reference sequence). V dropped 3 bases and J dropped 1; count of bases not matched to a gene: 7. The CDR3 sequence is 16 residues long. The CDR3 region is CSARVGLAGGQETQYF. CDR3 bases: TGCAGTGCTAGGGTCGGGCTAGCGGGGGGCCAAGAGACCCAGTACTTC.

CDR3 in amino acids: CASSPNRELFF. The CDR3 nucleotides read TGTGCCAGCAGCCCGAACCGGGAGCTGTTTTTT. The chain combines TRBV6-2 or TRBV6-3 with TRBJ2-2; no clear D. This CDR3 is 11 amino acids long. Trimming left V 6 bases short and J 9 bases short, with 8 bases between. CDR1 is MNHEY, CDR2 SVGEGT, per germline.

V gene TRBV5-1 combines with J gene TRBJ1-2; no definite D call. Germline V gene lookup returns CDR1 SGHRS and CDR2 YFSETQ. Deletions cut 4 bases from V and 6 bases from J, with 13 bases between. This CDR3 is 13 amino acids long. The CDR3 sequence: CASSPGFSDGYTF. The CDR3 coding sequence is TGCGCCAGCAGCCCGGGGTTCTCGGATGGCTACACCTTC.

This clonotype was found a few times. CDR3 region: CASISLTGTRGTEAFF. The CDR3 DNA reads TGTGCCAGCATCTCCCTAACCGGGACGCGAGGCACTGAAGCTTTCTTT. V gene TRBV7-6 combines with J gene TRBJ1-1; a possible D gene is TRBD1 (5 bases). CDR1 and CDR2 from the germline V gene are SGHVS and FNYEAQ. This CDR3 has 16 residues. V lost 7 bases, J lost 4 bases, and 22 bases lay in between.

The chain has TRBV28 and TRBJ1-2; possible D gene TRBD1, 6 bases. CDR3 length equals 16 residues. Per germline, CDR1 MDHEN and CDR2 SYDVKM. The ends were cut back, 5 bases at V and 7 bases at J, with 23 bases in the middle. CDR3 residues: CASSANTGTLRGGYTF. For the CDR3, the DNA is TGTGCCAGCAGTGCAAACACCGGGACACTTCGTGGTGGCTACACCTTC.

The rearrangement uses TRBV5-1 and TRBJ2-7; a possible D gene is TRBD2 (5 bases). V was cut by 2 bases and J by 3 bases, with 9 bases left in between. The CDR3 is made up of 13 amino acids. Looked up from germline, CDR1 is SGHRS and CDR2 is YFSETQ. CDR3 amino acids: CASSLEGNYEQYF. Written as DNA, the CDR3 is TGCGCCAGCAGCTTAGAGGGCAACTACGAGCAGTACTTC.

V usage is TRBV6-5 and J usage is TRBJ2-5; 15 nucleotides align to TRBD2. The CDR3 length is 20 residues. V was pared by 5 bases and J by 5 bases, with 18 bases of the junction left unmatched. Per the germline V gene, CDR1 is MNHEY and CDR2 is SVGAGI. Here the CDR3 reads CASSLTLFPGLAGGGETQYF. As DNA, the CDR3 is TGTGCCAGCAGTCTCACCCTCTTCCCGGGACTAGCGGGGGGTGGGGAGACCCAGTACTTC.

The V and J genes are TRBV7-2 and TRBJ1-5, with D uncertain. The CDR3 is 14 residues long. Trimming removed 6 bases at V and 3 bases at J, with 12 bases between. CDR1 and CDR2 from the germline V gene are SGHTA and FQGNSA. The CDR3: CASSWAGYNQPQHF. DNA for the CDR3: TGTGCCAGCAGTTGGGCGGGATACAATCAGCCCCAGCATTTT.

This clonotype was observed a handful of times. The chain is built from TRBV5-1 and TRBJ1-3, with a possible D match to TRBD1 (5 bases). This CDR3 is built from 17 residues. Trimming took 0 bases from V and 1 from J, leaving 14 bases between them. Germline CDR1 and CDR2: SGHRS and YFSETQ. CDR3 coding DNA: TGCGCCAGCAGCTTGGACGGACTGCGACAGTCTGGAAACACCATATATTTT. This codes for CASSLDGLRQSGNTIYF. Variable domain in full (rest from reference TRBV5-1 and TRBJ1-3): KAGVTQTPRYLIKTRGQQVTLSCSPISGHRSVSWYQQTPGQGLQFLFEYFSETQRNKGNFPGRFSGRQFSNSRSEMNVSTLELGDSALYLCASSLDGLRQSGNTIYFGEGSWLTVV.

The chain combines TRBV5-1 with TRBJ1-6, with D tentatively TRBD1 (5 bases). The germline CDR1 and CDR2 sequences are SGHRS and YFSETQ. V was trimmed by 1 base and J by 8 bases, leaving 10 bases between them. There are 14 residues in the CDR3. The CDR3 nucleotides are TGCGCCAGCAGCTTGACAGGAATCGATTCACCCCTCCACTTT. It encodes CASSLTGIDSPLHF.

This clonotype has a handful of counts. The CDR3 loop reads CASSEGGLHEQYF. The CDR3 DNA sequence: TGTGCCAGCAGTGAGGGGGGGCTCCACGAGCAGTACTTC. The chain is built from TRBV2 and TRBJ2-7, with a tentative D call TRBD2 (7 bases). Trimming stripped 3 bases from V and 5 bases from J, with 11 bases between. This CDR3 is 13 amino acids long. The germline V gene encodes CDR1 SNHLY and CDR2 FYNNEI.

This clonotype was detected only a few times. The chain carries TRBV5-1 and TRBJ1-2; D uncertain. The CDR3 is made up of 15 amino acids. Trimming took off 3 bases at V and 7 bases at J, with 19 bases between the two ends. Per germline, CDR1 SGHRS and CDR2 YFSETQ. The CDR3 bases are TGCGCCAGCAGCTGGGCGGGAGTTGCGCCGGGTGGCTACACCTTC. Translating it yields CASSWAGVAPGGYTF.

This clonotype was seen only a few times. V is TRBV7-8 and J is TRBJ2-1; 8 bases match TRBD1. The V gene's germline CDR1 is SGHVS and CDR2 FQNEAQ. CDR3 length: 16 residues. The trim removed 5 bases at V and 7 bases at J, leaving 13 bases unmatched. CDR3 nucleotide sequence: TGTGCCAGCAGCAAACTGACAGGGGCCCGTGGGAATGAGCAGTTCTTC. This translates into CASSKLTGARGNEQFF. Together with reference TRBV7-8 and TRBJ2-1, the CDR3 gives the full variable domain: GAGVSQSPRYKVAKRGQDVALRCDPISGHVSLFWYQQALGQGPEFLTYFQNEAQLDKSGLPSDRFFAERPEGSVSTLKIQRTQQEDSAVYLCASSKLTGARGNEQFFGPGTRLTVL.

J is TRBJ2-7 and V is TRBV4-1; 14 positions agree with TRBD2. The CDR3 loop spans 14 amino acids. V was clipped by 7 bases and J by 6 bases; unmatched bases: 5. From germline, CDR1 is MGHRA and CDR2 YSYEKL. The CDR3 spells CASTGLAGGSEQYF. CDR3 nucleotides: TGCGCCAGCACCGGACTAGCGGGGGGATCCGAGCAGTACTTC.

This clonotype was detected a few times. This rearrangement joins TRBV5-1 to TRBJ2-1; D uncertain. The CDR3 consists of 16 residues. Per the germline V gene, CDR1 is SGHRS and CDR2 is YFSETQ. Trimming shortened V by 0 bases and J by 5 bases, and 15 bases separated the two germline ends. CDR3 nucleotide sequence: TGCGCCAGCAGCTTGGCGGCGGCGATGGGCGACAATGAGCAGTTCTTC. It codes for CASSLAAAMGDNEQFF.